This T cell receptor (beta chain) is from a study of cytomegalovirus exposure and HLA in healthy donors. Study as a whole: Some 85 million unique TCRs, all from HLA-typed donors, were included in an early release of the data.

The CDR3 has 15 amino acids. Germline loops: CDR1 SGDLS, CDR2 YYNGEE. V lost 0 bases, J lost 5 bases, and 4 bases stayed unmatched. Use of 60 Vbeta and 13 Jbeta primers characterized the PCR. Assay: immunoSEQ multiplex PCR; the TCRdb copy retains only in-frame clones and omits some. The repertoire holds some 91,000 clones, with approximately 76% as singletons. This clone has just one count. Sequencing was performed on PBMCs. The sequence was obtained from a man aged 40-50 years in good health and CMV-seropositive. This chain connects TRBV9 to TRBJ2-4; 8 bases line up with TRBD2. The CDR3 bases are TGTGCCAGCAGCGTAGGCGGGGGGCTCCAAAACATTCAGTACTTC. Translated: CASSVGGGLQNIQYF.